The present TCR beta chain was sequenced within a study of blood T cell repertoires in COVID-19 (dated by TCRdb to the early 2020s). Background for the entire study: Collaborator samples came from the United States, Italy and Spain and covered acute and convalescent phases of COVID-19. The sample metadata nearly always contained a de-identified subject ID, COVID-19 status, age in years and sex. Where HLA class I and class II types were available, the types were taken from metadata supplied by the sample provider, not from assay-based typing. Samples came from the ongoing ImmuneRACE study (first 160 participants) plus 1,254 subjects from 6 global collaborators. The repertoires were made available in a free public database intended to serve as a resource for research on the immune response to SARS-CoV-2. The prospective study material was composed of cDNA or gDNA derived from T cells, B-cell-depleted T cells, or PBMCs. The dataset comprised deeply sampled blood TCRbeta repertoires from subjects exposed to, actively infected with, or recovered from COVID-19.

About this clone: This receptor's antigen is unknown. No much larger clonotype is one base removed from it; base qualities were not supplied.

TCRbeta CDR3 regions were amplified from genomic DNA using the immunoSEQ Assay, a bias-controlled multiplex PCR. The original pipeline was this. The number of nucleated cells in each sample was estimated from the amplification of reference gene primers within the assay. Sequence reads were collapsed and filtered to measure the absolute abundance of every unique TCRbeta CDR3 rearrangement. For each sample, productive Simpson clonality was calculated as the square root of Simpson's diversity index across productive rearrangements. Drawn from immuneACCESS, this table holds only the in-frame rearrangements with V and J called that TCRdb kept. Clones are partly lost; checked studies trace under half to an unresolved V gene and leave the rest unexplained. That table furnishes V, J and clone size, whereas the DNA furnished D and trimming. A total of about 140,000 clones appear in this sample, 75% to 80% of them only once. The top ten clonotypes cover more than 8.5% of the sample.

Collaborating institutions collected whole blood in K2EDTA tubes following their own protocols. For TCRbeta analysis, collaborators shipped samples in one of three forms: frozen whole blood, isolated PBMCs, or DNA extracted from either of those sample types. General study outcomes and caveats: The amount of clinical and demographic metadata varied by source and participant and was provided uncurated.

The sequence was obtained from a woman in her forties or fifties with active or convalescent COVID-19. The specimen was peripheral blood.

The CDR3 reads CASSPSTDTQYF. The nucleotide sequence is given as TGTGCCAGCAGCCCTAGCACAGATACGCAGTATTTT. The V and J genes are TRBV7-2 and TRBJ2-3, with no reliable assignment of the D segment. CDR1 and CDR2, per the germline V gene, are SGHTA and FQGNSA. The CDR3 starts with the cysteine, ends with the phenylalanine, and has 12 residues. Only the CDR3 region is kept as DNA, spanning 36 bases read in frame from base 1. V was cut back by 5 bases and J by 0 bases, leaving a gap of 3 bases between them.